This is a list of T cell receptor beta chains from one sample in a study of CD8+CD57+ T cells in acquired aplastic anemia. TCRdb redid the calling of the reads with MiXCR, one entry per CDR3 protein. The top ten clones hold approximately 70% of a sample with roughly 86,000 distinct CDR3 sequences, roughly half of them seen once. The specimen sequenced was sorted CD4+, CD8+, or CD8+CD57+ T cells (not recorded which) from PBMCs. These receptors were collected from a human donor in good health, serving as a control. Both conserved end residues are part of each CDR3. A D gene is named only where the DNA matches it firmly. A row's size may be missing; if present it is once, few, many or a size class.

d_call	clone_size	v_call	cdr3_length	j_call	cdr3_nt	cdr3_aa
NA	NA	TRBV2	13	TRBJ1-2	TGTGCCACTCAGACAGTCCATGAGGAAGGCTACACCTTC	CATQTVHEEGYTF
TRBD2	NA	TRBV25-1	16	TRBJ2-1	TGTGCCAGCAGTTTGTTGACTAGCGGGGGGTACAATGAGCAGTTCTTC	CASSLLTSGGYNEQFF
TRBD1	many	TRBV12-3/TRBV12-4	14	TRBJ2-7	TGTGCCAGCAGCCCTTACCGGGACAGGGACGAGCAGTACTTC	CASSPYRDRDEQYF
NA	NA	TRBV7-7	15	TRBJ2-5	TGTGCTAGCAGTCTGATCACGTCACCTCAAGAGACCCAGTACTTC	CASSLITSPQETQYF
NA	many	TRBV19	16	TRBJ1-5	TGTGCCAGTAGTATAGATATGGCAGGGTGGAATCAGCCCCAGCATTTT	CASSIDMAGWNQPQHF
TRBD1	NA	TRBV10-1	16	TRBJ1-2	TGCGCCAGCAGCCACCCTACTACGGACAGGACCTATGGCTACACCTTC	CASSHPTTDRTYGYTF
NA	many	TRBV5-8	13	TRBJ1-1	TGTGCCAGCAGACCCAGACAGTACACTGAAGCTTTCTTT	CASRPRQYTEAFF
NA	many	TRBV19	12	TRBJ1-1	TGTGCCAGTAATATAGGGGCCAGGGAAGCTTTCTTT	CASNIGAREAFF
NA	NA	TRBV2	12	TRBJ1-2	TGTGCCAGCAGCCTCGGACTTGGTGGCTACACCTTC	CASSLGLGGYTF
NA	NA	TRBV5-1	13	TRBJ1-2	TGCGCCAGCAGCTTGTGGCAGAACTATGGCTACACCTTC	CASSLWQNYGYTF
TRBD2	many	TRBV20-1	20	TRBJ2-7	TGCAGTGCTAGAGATGCCCAAGGACTAGCGGGAGTAGGGAGCTCCTACGAGCAGTACTTC	CSARDAQGLAGVGSSYEQYF
TRBD1	NA	TRBV29-1	15	TRBJ2-6	TGCAGCGTTAGACAGGGGAGCTCTGGGGCCAACGTCCTGACTTTC	CSVRQGSSGANVLTF
NA	NA	TRBV25-1	13	TRBJ1-2	TGTGCCAGCAGTGACACAGGGTCTACCGGCTACACCTTC	CASSDTGSTGYTF
NA	many	TRBV19	14	TRBJ2-3	TGTGCCAGTAGTTTCCGGGCCCAGACAGATACGCAGTATTTT	CASSFRAQTDTQYF
TRBD1	NA	TRBV28	14	TRBJ1-1	TGTGCCAGCAGTTGGGGACAGACGAACACTGAAGCTTTCTTT	CASSWGQTNTEAFF
TRBD2	NA	TRBV25-1	16	TRBJ2-3	TGTGCCAGCAGTGATAGCCCTAGCGGGGATGGAGATACGCAGTATTTT	CASSDSPSGDGDTQYF
NA	NA	TRBV2	11	TRBJ2-7	TGTGCCAGCAGTGAAGGGACAGAGCAGTACTTC	CASSEGTEQYF
TRBD2	many	TRBV12-3/TRBV12-4	18	TRBJ2-7	TGTGCCAGCAGTTTGGATTTGGTCGTGGCTAGCGGAACCTACGAGCAGTACTTC	CASSLDLVVASGTYEQYF
NA	many	TRBV2	15	TRBJ2-4	TGTGCCAGCAGTGAAGGGGATCCGAGGGTAAACATTCAGTACTTC	CASSEGDPRVNIQYF
TRBD2	many	TRBV2	14	TRBJ2-5	TGTGCCAGCAGTCGACCTAGCGGGAAGGAGACCCAGTACTTC	CASSRPSGKETQYF
TRBD1	few	TRBV10-3	13	TRBJ2-7	TGTGCCATCAGTGACGGACAGGGGGGCGAGCAGTACTTC	CAISDGQGGEQYF
NA	NA	TRBV28	14	TRBJ1-2	TGTGCCAGCAGCCCGACGGGGGTAGGGTATGGCTACACCTTC	CASSPTGVGYGYTF
NA	many	TRBV25-1	16	TRBJ1-4	TGTGCCAGCAGCCGATCAGGCGCCTTGCTTCATGAAAAACTGTTTTTT	CASSRSGALLHEKLFF
NA	NA	TRBV24-1	18	TRBJ1-2	TGTGCCACCAGTGATTCTGAACCTAGACACCAAGCTAACTATGGCTACACCTTC	CATSDSEPRHQANYGYTF
NA	many	TRBV12-3/TRBV12-4	14	TRBJ1-2	TGTGCCAGCAGTTTATCGGGACAAACTTATGGCTACACCTTC	CASSLSGQTYGYTF
NA	many	TRBV19	14	TRBJ2-7	TGTGCCAGTAGTATGGCCTTGGAGAGCTACGAGCAGTACTTC	CASSMALESYEQYF
NA	many	TRBV2	16	TRBJ2-1	TGTGCCAGCAGTATTATCTTAACAGGGGGGGACAATGAGCAGTTCTTC	CASSIILTGGDNEQFF
TRBD2	many	TRBV7-9	15	TRBJ2-1	TGTGCCAGCATCGCCTCGGGGGGGATCAGCGATGAGCAGTTCTTC	CASIASGGISDEQFF